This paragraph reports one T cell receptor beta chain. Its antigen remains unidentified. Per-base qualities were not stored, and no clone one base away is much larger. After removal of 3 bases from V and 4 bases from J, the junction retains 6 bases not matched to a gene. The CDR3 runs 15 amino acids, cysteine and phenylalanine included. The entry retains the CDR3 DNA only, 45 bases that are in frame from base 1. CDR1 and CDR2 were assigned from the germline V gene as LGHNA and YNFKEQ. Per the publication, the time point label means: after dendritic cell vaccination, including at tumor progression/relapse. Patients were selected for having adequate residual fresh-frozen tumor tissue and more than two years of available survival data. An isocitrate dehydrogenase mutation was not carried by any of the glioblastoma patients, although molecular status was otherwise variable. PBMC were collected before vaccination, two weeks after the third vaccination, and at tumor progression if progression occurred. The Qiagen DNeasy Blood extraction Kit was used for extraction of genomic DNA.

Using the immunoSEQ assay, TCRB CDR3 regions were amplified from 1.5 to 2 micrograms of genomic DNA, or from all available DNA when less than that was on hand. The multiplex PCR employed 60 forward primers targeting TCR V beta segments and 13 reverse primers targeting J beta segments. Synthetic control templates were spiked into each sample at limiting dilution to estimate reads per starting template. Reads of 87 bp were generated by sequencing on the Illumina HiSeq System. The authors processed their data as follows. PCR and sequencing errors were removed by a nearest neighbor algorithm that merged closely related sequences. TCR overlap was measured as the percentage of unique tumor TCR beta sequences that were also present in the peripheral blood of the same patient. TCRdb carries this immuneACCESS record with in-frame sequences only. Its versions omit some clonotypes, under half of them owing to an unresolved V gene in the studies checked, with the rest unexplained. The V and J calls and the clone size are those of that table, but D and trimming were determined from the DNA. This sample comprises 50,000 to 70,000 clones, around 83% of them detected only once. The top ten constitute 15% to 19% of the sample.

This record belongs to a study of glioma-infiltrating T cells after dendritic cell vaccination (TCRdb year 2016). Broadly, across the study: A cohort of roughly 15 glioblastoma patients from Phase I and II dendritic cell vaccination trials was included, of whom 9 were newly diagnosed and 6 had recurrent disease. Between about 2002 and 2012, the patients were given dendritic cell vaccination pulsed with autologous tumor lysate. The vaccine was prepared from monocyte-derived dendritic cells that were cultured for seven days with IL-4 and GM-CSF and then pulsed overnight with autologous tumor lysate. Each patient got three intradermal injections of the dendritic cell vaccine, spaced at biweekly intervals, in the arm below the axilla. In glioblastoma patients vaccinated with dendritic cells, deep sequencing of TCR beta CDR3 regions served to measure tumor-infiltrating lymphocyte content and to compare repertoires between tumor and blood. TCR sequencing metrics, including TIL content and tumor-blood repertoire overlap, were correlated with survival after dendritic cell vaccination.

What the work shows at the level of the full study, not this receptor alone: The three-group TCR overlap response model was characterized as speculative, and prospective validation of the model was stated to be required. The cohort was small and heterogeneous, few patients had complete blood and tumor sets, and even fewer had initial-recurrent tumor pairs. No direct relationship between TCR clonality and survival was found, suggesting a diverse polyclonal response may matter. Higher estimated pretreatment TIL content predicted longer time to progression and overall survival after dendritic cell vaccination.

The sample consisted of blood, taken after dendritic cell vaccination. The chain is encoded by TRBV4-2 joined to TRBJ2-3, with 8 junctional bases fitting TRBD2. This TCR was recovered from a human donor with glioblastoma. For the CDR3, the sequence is CASSQGAGGADTQYF. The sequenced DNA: TGTGCCAGCAGCCAGGGGGCGGGGGGAGCAGATACGCAGTATTTT.